This TCR beta chain was captured by sequencing in a study of cytomegalovirus exposure and HLA in healthy donors. For this clone: What it recognizes is unknown.

Study-wide results and limits: Apparent HLA restriction characterized most CMV-associated TCR beta chains in a later analysis.

The CDR3 sequence is 13 residues long. Germline V gene lookup returns CDR1 SGHVS and CDR2 FQNEAQ. Trimming removed 0 bases from V and 8 bases from J, with 7 bases in between. In the PCR, 60 Vbeta and 13 Jbeta primers were used. Using immunoSEQ multiplex PCR, the repertoire was profiled, and TCRdb retains in-frame clones only, with some absent. Of 140,000 or so clones in the sample, nearly 85% are singletons; the top ten hold around 3.7%. The sequencing input was PBMCs. The rearrangement links TRBV7-8 to TRBJ2-2, with no clear D. This receptor was taken from a male donor in good health and CMV-seronegative. The CDR3 sequence is CASSLAGGGELFF. In DNA, the CDR3 is TGTGCCAGCAGCTTAGCTGGCGGTGGGGAGCTGTTTTTT. Full variable domain (outside the CDR3, taken from reference TRBV7-8 and TRBJ2-2): GAGVSQSPRYKVAKRGQDVALRCDPISGHVSLFWYQQALGQGPEFLTYFQNEAQLDKSGLPSDRFFAERPEGSVSTLKIQRTQQEDSAVYLCASSLAGGGELFFGEGSRLTVL.